This T cell receptor (beta chain) was sequenced in a study of human T cells and chemical hapten exposure. Whole-study findings and limits: High-frequency TCRs, those above 1 in 1000, stayed the same after DPC sensitization.

TCRdb re-called the RACE reads through MiXCR, storing one row per CDR3 protein. The sample consists of tens of thousands of distinct CDR3 sequences, roughly 10% of them appearing once. There are many counts of this clonotype. Its antigen is not known. From germline, CDR1 is SGHVS and CDR2 FNYEAQ. V lost 5 bases and J 10 bases, leaving 18 bases between the germline ends. This CDR3 spans 14 amino acids. This sample's time point: pre-sensitization, week 0. The sample's treatment: therapeutic diphenylcyclopropenone sensitization with weekly scalp DPC. Total RNA came from unfractionated whole blood. The receptor comes from a man aged 25-45 years with alopecia areata. Some clones in this sample may be carry-over from other donors' samples. The V call is TRBV7-6, the J call TRBJ2-1, with D perhaps TRBD1 (5 bases). The specimen was whole blood, collected in connection with sensitization to the hapten diphenylcyclopropenone (DPC). CDR3 bases: TGTGCCAGCAGCCCCTTAGTGGGGCCAGGGGAGCAGTTCTTC. Translation: CASSPLVGPGEQFF.